This T cell receptor (beta chain) appears in the sequencing data of a study of T cells of healthy individuals (dated by TCRdb to the late 2010s). The method was 5' RACE. Sequenced using an Illumina MiSeq. TCRdb cleaned the public reads at Q25 with fastp, built clones with MiXCR and kept in-frame beta chains. CDR3 protein duplicates are merged, each entry listing the most common genes and DNA. The table for this sample lists approximately 50,000 distinct CDR3 sequences; about 15% of them were counted only once. The ten largest clones represent about 16% of the sample. Worth noting for this clonotype: Its recognized antigen is unknown. Qualities for individual bases were not recorded, and no much larger clone is one base off.

Trimming accounts for 6 bases at V and 1 base at J, while the number of junction bases matched to no gene is 11. Reading the germline V gene (reference sequence) gives CDR1 DFQATT and CDR2 SNEGSKA. The CDR3 runs 16 amino acids, cysteine and phenylalanine included. Left in the record is the CDR3 DNA by itself, 48 bases read in frame from the first base. Rearrangement joined TRBV20-1 to TRBJ2-4, and 8 junction bases match TRBD1. The receptor was isolated from a human donor in good health. In nucleotide form, the sequence is TGCAGTGCGACGGGACTTGACAGGGGTGCCAAAAACATTCAGTACTTC. Protein translation: CSATGLDRGAKNIQYF.